The 32 T cell receptor beta chains reported below all come from one sample, sequenced in a study of blood T cell repertoires in COVID-19. The table came from immunoSEQ multiplex PCR; TCRdb's copy has only in-frame clones and leaves some out. Of fewer than 250,000 clones listed, roughly nine tenths are singletons. Material: peripheral blood. The source of these receptors is a woman in her fifties or sixties with acute or convalescent COVID-19.

As to this clone: The sample has other DNA sequences that encode this CDR3 too. The V and J genes are TRBV5-1 and TRBJ2-1; 11 nucleotides match TRBD2. With 0 bases clipped from V and 6 bases from J, the junction kept 2 bases outside the gene matches. In germline, CDR1 is SGHRS, CDR2 YFSETQ. The CDR3 is 15 amino acids. CDR3 loop: CASSLGLAGGNEQFF. The CDR3 DNA reads TGCGCCAGCAGCTTGGGCCTAGCGGGAGGCAATGAGCAGTTCTTC. Using reference TRBV5-1 and TRBJ2-1 for the parts outside the CDR3, the full variable domain is KAGVTQTPRYLIKTRGQQVTLSCSPISGHRSVSWYQQTPGQGLQFLFEYFSETQRNKGNFPGRFSGRQFSNSRSEMNVSTLELGDSALYLCASSLGLAGGNEQFFGPGTRLTVL.

The J gene is TRBJ1-1, the V gene TRBV24-1; D is perhaps TRBD1 (5 bases). Trimming stripped 5 bases from V and 4 bases from J, with 13 bases between. The CDR3 has 14 residues. The germline CDR1 and CDR2 sequences are KGHDR and SFDVKD. The CDR3 DNA reads as TGTGCCACCAGTGGGGGGGTTGGCCCCACTGAAGCTTTCTTT. Translation gives CATSGGVGPTEAFF.

This clone was detected only once. V is TRBV5-6 and J is TRBJ2-7, with 8 bases aligning to TRBD1. The junction had 5 bases not matched to a gene; V was cut back by 0 bases and J by 6 bases. Germline loops: CDR1 SGHDT, CDR2 YYEEEE. The CDR3 consists of 14 residues. The CDR3 sequence: CASSLGQGPSEQYF. The CDR3 DNA follows: TGTGCCAGCAGCTTGGGACAGGGGCCTAGCGAGCAGTACTTC.

The V and J genes are TRBV9 and TRBJ2-2, with TRBD2 identical over 8 bases. CDR1 and CDR2 (germline): SGDLS, YYNGEE. J was trimmed by 4 bases and V by 7 bases; bases with no gene match: 12. CDR3 length equals 16 residues. The CDR3 nucleotides are TGTGCCAGCGAGCGGGGGTTAGGGGTCGGCACCGGGGAGCTGTTTTTT. This translates into CASERGLGVGTGELFF. Supplemented by reference TRBV9 and TRBJ2-2, the full variable domain reads DSGVTQTPKHLITATGQRVTLRCSPRSGDLSVYWYQQSLDQGLQFLIQYYNGEERAKGNILERFSAQQFPDLHSELNLSSLELGDSALYFCASERGLGVGTGELFFGEGSRLTVL.

The chain combines TRBV9 with TRBJ2-6, with 12 bases aligning to TRBD1. CDR3 length: 18 amino acids. The V gene's germline CDR1 is SGDLS and CDR2 YYNGEE. The junction had 6 bases not matched to a gene; V was cut back by 3 bases and J by 2 bases. DNA for the CDR3: TGTGCCAGCAGCGGGGGACAGGGGGCGTTGGCTGGGGCCAACGTCCTGACTTTC. It is translated as CASSGGQGALAGANVLTF.

The V call is TRBV6-2 or TRBV6-3, the J call TRBJ2-7; TRBD2 aligns across 7 bases. V lost 0 bases and J lost 0; bases outside the gene matches: 8. Germline lookup yields CDR1 MNHEY and CDR2 SVGEGT. This CDR3 region has 17 residues. CDR3 region: CASSYSILAASSYEQYF. CDR3 coding DNA: TGTGCCAGCAGTTACTCAATCCTAGCGGCCAGCTCCTACGAGCAGTACTTC.

The CDR3 coding sequence is TGTGCCATCAGTGAGCTACGGACAGTCACAGATACGCAGTATTTT. This translates into CAISELRTVTDTQYF. The chain combines TRBV10-3 with TRBJ2-3; D may be TRBD1 (6 bases). V shed 2 bases and J shed 2 bases, with 11 bases lying between them. Germline CDR1 reads ENHRY; CDR2 reads SYGVKD. The CDR3 consists of 15 residues.

The chain's CDR3 is CASSVASSGGRDTQYF. The CDR3 DNA follows: TGTGCCAGCAGCGTAGCTAGTAGCGGGGGTCGAGATACGCAGTATTTT. V usage is TRBV9 and J usage is TRBJ2-3; 9 positions agree with TRBD2. V lost 0 bases, J lost 5 bases, and 7 bases stayed unmatched. There are 16 residues in the CDR3. The V gene's germline CDR1 is SGDLS and CDR2 YYNGEE.

This clone came up once. The rearrangement joins TRBV6-6 to TRBJ1-2, with D possibly matching TRBD1 (6 bases). Looked up from germline, CDR1 is MNHNY and CDR2 is SVGAGI (reference sequence). The CDR3 consists of 13 residues. V shed 4 bases and J shed 6 bases, with 12 bases lying between them. DNA of the CDR3: TGTGCCAGCAGTTTACAGGGTAGCGATGGCTACACCTTC. Residues: CASSLQGSDGYTF.

This clone appeared a few times. The CDR3 DNA reads TGTGCCAGCTCATTAACAGGGGGCCGTGAGCAGTTCTTC. This codes for CASSLTGGREQFF. The rearrangement uses TRBV18 and TRBJ2-1; TRBD1 matches 9 bases. V lost 5 bases to trimming and J lost 9 bases; unmatched junction nucleotides: 5. The CDR3 totals 13 residues. Germline CDR1 reads KGHSH; CDR2 reads LQKENI.

The genes are TRBV5-1 and TRBJ1-2; TRBD1 aligns across 10 bases. Trimming cost V 4 bases and J 7 bases; bases outside gene matches: 4. The CDR3 is 13 residues long. Germline CDR1 is SGHRS and CDR2 is YFSETQ. The CDR3 nucleotides are TGCGCCAGCAGCCAGGGACAGGGGATTGGCTACACCTTC. Protein product: CASSQGQGIGYTF. Combining the CDR3 with reference TRBV5-1 and TRBJ1-2 gives the whole variable domain KAGVTQTPRYLIKTRGQQVTLSCSPISGHRSVSWYQQTPGQGLQFLFEYFSETQRNKGNFPGRFSGRQFSNSRSEMNVSTLELGDSALYLCASSQGQGIGYTFGSGTRLTVV.

The chain uses TRBV6-2 or TRBV6-3 and TRBJ2-1; the match to TRBD2 covers 10 bases. The ends lost 4 bases at V and 12 bases at J; junction bases unmatched: 12. In germline, CDR1 is MNHEY, CDR2 SVGEGT. This CDR3 has 15 residues. CDR3 bases: TGTGCCAGCAGTTTTCTAACTACTAGCGGGAAGGGGCAGTTCTTC. Its protein product is CASSFLTTSGKGQFF.

The rearrangement uses TRBV7-9 and TRBJ1-6; 8 bases line up with TRBD1. The trim removed 5 bases at V and 6 bases at J, leaving 6 bases unmatched. There are 15 residues in the CDR3. In germline, CDR1 is SEHNR, CDR2 FQNEAQ (reference sequence). The CDR3 loop reads CASSGGGQANSPLHF. In DNA form, the CDR3 reads TGTGCCAGCAGCGGGGGGGGACAGGCTAATTCACCCCTCCACTTT.

The chain links TRBV2 to TRBJ2-5, with 12 nucleotides matching TRBD2. Trimming removed 6 bases from V and 5 bases from J; junction bases left unmatched: 4. The CDR3 runs to 14 residues. The V gene's germline CDR1 is SNHLY and CDR2 FYNNEI. CDR3 sequence (DNA): TGTGCCAGCAGCCCTACTAGCGGGAGGGAGACCCAGTACTTC. Protein sequence: CASSPTSGRETQYF. Full variable domain (remainder filled in from reference TRBV2 and TRBJ2-5): EPEVTQTPSHQVTQMGQEVILRCVPISNHLYFYWYRQILGQKVEFLVSFYNNEISEKSEIFDDQFSVERPDGSNFTLKIRSTKLEDSAMYFCASSPTSGRETQYFGPGTRLLVL.

The V and J genes are TRBV19 and TRBJ1-4; 10 nucleotides match TRBD1. The length of the CDR3 is 18 residues. The germline V gene encodes CDR1 LNHDA and CDR2 SQIVND (reference sequence). The V segment lost 5 bases and the J segment 3 bases; nucleotides outside the gene matches: 12. The CDR3: CASSAQDRGFAPNEKLFF. As DNA, the CDR3 is TGTGCCAGTAGTGCCCAGGACAGGGGGTTTGCTCCTAATGAAAAACTGTTTTTT.

The V and J genes are TRBV19 and TRBJ2-4, with 7 bases that match TRBD1. Per the germline V gene, CDR1 is LNHDA and CDR2 is SQIVND (reference sequence). This CDR3 region has 14 residues. V was clipped by 7 bases and J by 7 bases; unmatched bases: 10. The CDR3 nucleotides are TGTGCCAGTACTGCTTTAGGGGGCGGGAACATTCAGTACTTC. It translates to CASTALGGGNIQYF.

This chain links TRBV18 with TRBJ1-4; 9 nucleotides align to TRBD1. V trimming: 6 bases; J trimming: 0 bases; junction bases outside the gene matches: 5. Germline CDR1 is KGHSH and CDR2 is LQKENI. There are 16 residues in the CDR3. In DNA, the CDR3 is TGTGCCAGCTCCGCCGGGACAGGGACAACTAATGAAAAACTGTTTTTT. This sequence encodes CASSAGTGTTNEKLFF.

This rearrangement joins TRBV19 to TRBJ1-5, with 7 bases lining up with TRBD1. Trimming at V came to 10 bases and at J to 6 bases, leaving 9 bases not matched to a gene. The CDR3 runs 13 residues. Germline V gives CDR1 LNHDA, CDR2 SQIVND (reference sequence). In DNA, the CDR3 is TGTGCCACCACAGGGGTTAGCGGTCAGCCCCAGCATTTT. It codes for CATTGVSGQPQHF. Full variable domain (missing parts from reference TRBV19 and TRBJ1-5): DGGITQSPKYLFRKEGQNVTLSCEQNLNHDAMYWYRQDPGQGLRLIYYSQIVNDFQKGDIAEGYSVSREKKESFPLTVTSAQKNPTAFYLCATTGVSGQPQHFGDGTRLSIL.

V and J are TRBV7-2 and TRBJ2-6; the D gene is possibly TRBD1 (6 bases). CDR3 length: 15 residues. Germline lookup yields CDR1 SGHTA and CDR2 FQGNSA. Trimming removed 8 bases at V and 3 bases at J, with 14 bases between. The chain's CDR3 is CASELGGSGANVLTF. CDR3 DNA: TGTGCCAGCGAATTAGGGGGAAGTGGGGCCAACGTCCTGACTTTC.

The chain couples TRBV18 to TRBJ2-3; 10 bases match TRBD1. This CDR3 is 16 amino acids long. With V trimmed by 4 bases and J by 6 bases, 10 bases remained unmatched. Germline CDR1 and CDR2: KGHSH and LQKENI. The CDR3, as DNA: TGTGCCAGCTCACTTCGGTCCGGGACAGGGGAGGATACGCAGTATTTT. It codes for CASSLRSGTGEDTQYF.

V and J are TRBV6-6 and TRBJ2-1; unclear D gene. V was shortened by 3 bases and J by 4 bases, with 13 bases between the two germline ends. CDR3 length: 15 residues. Germline CDR1 and CDR2: MNHNY and SVGAGI (reference sequence). CDR3 in amino acids: CASSYGQPEYNEQFF. Here the CDR3 DNA reads TGTGCCAGCAGTTATGGGCAACCGGAATACAATGAGCAGTTCTTC.

The CDR3 loop reads CASSVAGTGGYEQYF. For the CDR3, the DNA is TGTGCCAGCAGCGTAGCGGGGACAGGGGGGTACGAGCAGTACTTC. The chain has TRBV9 and TRBJ2-7; 11 nucleotides line up with TRBD1. Trimming at V came to 0 bases and at J to 4 bases, leaving 3 bases not matched to a gene. The CDR3 runs 15 residues. CDR1 is SGDLS, CDR2 YYNGEE, per germline.

The V call is TRBV12-5, the J call TRBJ2-1; 7 bases line up with TRBD1. The trim removed 10 bases at V and 6 bases at J, leaving 9 bases unmatched. The CDR3 extends over 13 amino acids. Germline CDR1 and CDR2: LGHNT and FRNRAP. The chain's CDR3 is CAMGTDDFNEQFF. The CDR3 nucleotides are TGTGCTATGGGGACAGACGATTTCAATGAGCAGTTCTTC.

The chain employs TRBV24-1 and TRBJ1-2; possibly TRBD1 for D (5 bases). In germline, CDR1 is KGHDR, CDR2 SFDVKD. CDR3 length: 15 residues. With 0 bases removed from V and 1 base from J, the gap between germline ends came to 8 bases. CDR3 DNA sequence: TGTGCCACCAGTGATTTGCAGGGCAGTAACTATGGCTACACCTTC. Its translation is CATSDLQGSNYGYTF.

This clone was found once. V and J are TRBV29-1 and TRBJ2-2; 9 bases are a match to TRBD2. Germline CDR1 is SQVTM and CDR2 is ANQGSEA. The CDR3 is 13 amino acids. The V segment lost 7 bases and the J segment 4 bases; nucleotides outside the gene matches: 4. Here the CDR3 reads CSGGTSTTGELFF. The DNA for the CDR3 is TGCAGCGGGGGGACTAGCACCACCGGGGAGCTGTTTTTT.

The CDR3 region is CSASDRAYEQYF. CDR3 sequence (DNA): TGCAGTGCTAGTGACAGGGCCTACGAGCAGTACTTC. V and J are TRBV20-1 and TRBJ2-7; TRBD1 aligns across 7 bases. This CDR3 has 12 amino acids. V lost 3 bases to trimming and J lost 2 bases; unmatched junction nucleotides: 1. CDR1 DFQATT and CDR2 SNEGSKA come from the germline V gene (reference sequence).

The V gene is TRBV6-2 or TRBV6-3, the J gene TRBJ1-4; 8 bases map to TRBD1. J gave up 8 bases and V 1 base, and 9 bases lay outside the gene matches. CDR3 length: 16 amino acids. Germline CDR1 reads MNHEY; CDR2 reads SVGEGT. CDR3 protein: CASSYFGQGVSEKLFF. Here the CDR3 DNA reads TGTGCCAGCAGTTACTTCGGACAGGGCGTTTCAGAAAAACTGTTTTTT.

The chain is built from TRBV5-1 and TRBJ2-7; 10 bases fit TRBD2. The length of the CDR3 is 17 residues. Germline-derived CDR1 and CDR2 are SGHRS and YFSETQ. J gave up 4 bases and V 0 bases, and 10 bases lay outside the gene matches. CDR3 protein: CASSLGLAGVGTYEQYF. The CDR3 coding sequence is TGCGCCAGCAGCTTGGGGCTAGCGGGGGTGGGAACTTACGAGCAGTACTTC.

The chain couples TRBV5-4 to TRBJ2-1; D may be TRBD1 (5 bases). Deletions cut 2 bases from V and 9 bases from J, with 12 bases between. The CDR3 has 13 residues. Germline-derived CDR1 and CDR2 are SGHNT and YYREEE (reference sequence). DNA of the CDR3: TGTGCCAGCAGCTTCCGACAGCGCGGTGAGCAGTTCTTC. Translation: CASSFRQRGEQFF.

The V gene is TRBV11-3, the J gene TRBJ1-3; D unresolved. The CDR3 covers 16 residues. V lost 2 bases, J lost 0 bases, and 11 bases lay in between. Germline loops: CDR1 SGHNT, CDR2 YENEEA. This chain's CDR3 is CASSLKWAVSGNTIYF. The DNA of the CDR3 is TGTGCCAGCAGCTTAAAATGGGCAGTCTCTGGAAACACCATATATTTT.

V and J are TRBV15 and TRBJ2-3, with a tentative D call TRBD2 (6 bases). V was clipped by 0 bases and J by 0 bases, with 13 bases between them. From germline, CDR1 is LNHNV and CDR2 YYDKDF (reference sequence). This CDR3 contains 17 residues. CDR3 amino acids: CATSRDLYGGSTDTQYF. The CDR3 bases are TGTGCCACCAGCAGAGATCTGTATGGAGGGAGCACAGATACGCAGTATTTT.

The chain combines TRBV6-2 or TRBV6-3 with TRBJ1-5; D is undetermined. Germline V gives CDR1 MNHEY, CDR2 SVGEGT. V lost 0 bases to trimming and J lost 2 bases, with 5 bases between them. This CDR3 region has 14 residues. DNA for the CDR3: TGTGCCAGCAGTTACTCCGCGGGCAATCAGCCCCAGCATTTT. Amino acids: CASSYSAGNQPQHF.